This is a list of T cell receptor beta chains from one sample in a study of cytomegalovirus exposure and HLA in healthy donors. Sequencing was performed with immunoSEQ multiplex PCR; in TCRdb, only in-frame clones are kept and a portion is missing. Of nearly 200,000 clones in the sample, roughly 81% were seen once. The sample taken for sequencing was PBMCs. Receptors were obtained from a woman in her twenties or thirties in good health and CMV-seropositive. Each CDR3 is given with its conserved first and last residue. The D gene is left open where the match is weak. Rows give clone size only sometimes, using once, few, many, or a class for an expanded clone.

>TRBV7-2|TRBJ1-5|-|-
TGTGCCAGCAGCTCGGGCGGGAGCAATCAGCCCCAGCATTTT
CASSSGGSNQPQHF
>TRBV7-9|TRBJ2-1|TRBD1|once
TGTGCCAGCAGCCCCTCCGGGACAGGGCCTGAGCATGAGCAGTTCTTC
CASSPSGTGPEHEQFF
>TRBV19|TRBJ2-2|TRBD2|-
TGTGCCAGTACTCGACTAGCGGGAGATCGCGCCGGGGAGCTGTTTTTT
CASTRLAGDRAGELFF
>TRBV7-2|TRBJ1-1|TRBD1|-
TGTGCCAGCAGCCGACAGGGGGCGACTGAAGCTTTCTTT
CASSRQGATEAFF
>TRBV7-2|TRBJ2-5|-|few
TGTGCCAGCAGCTTAGTGGGGAGCGAGACCCAGTACTTC
CASSLVGSETQYF
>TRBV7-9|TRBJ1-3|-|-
TGTGCCAGCAGCTTGGCAGGGTCTGGAAACACCATATATTTT
CASSLAGSGNTIYF
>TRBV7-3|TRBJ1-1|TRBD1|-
TGTGCCAGCAGCTTAAAAGGGGGCGGCACTGAAGCTTTCTTT
CASSLKGGGTEAFF
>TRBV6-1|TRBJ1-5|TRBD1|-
TGTGCCAGCAGTGAACCTAGGACAGGGGGCGATCAGCCCCAGCATTTT
CASSEPRTGGDQPQHF
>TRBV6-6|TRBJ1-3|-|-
TGTGCCAGCAGTCATATAGCCATCTCTGGAAACACCATATATTTT
CASSHIAISGNTIYF
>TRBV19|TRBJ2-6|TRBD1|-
TGTGCCAGTAGTCCGGGACAGGCCTCTGGGGCCAACGTCCTGACTTTC
CASSPGQASGANVLTF
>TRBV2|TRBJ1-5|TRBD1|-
TGTGCCAGCATTTTAGACAGGGAGCATCAGCCCCAGCATTTT
CASILDREHQPQHF
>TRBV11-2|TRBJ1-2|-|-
TGTGCCAGCAGCTCCACAGGAGACTATGGCTACACCTTC
CASSSTGDYGYTF
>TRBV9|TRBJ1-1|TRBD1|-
TGTGCCAGCAGCGCCGGGACAGTTATAACCACTGAAGCTTTCTTT
CASSAGTVITTEAFF
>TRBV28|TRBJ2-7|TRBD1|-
TGTGCCAGCAGCTCGCCGGACAGGGCCGAGCAGTACTTC
CASSSPDRAEQYF
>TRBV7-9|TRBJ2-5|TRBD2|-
TGTGCCAGCAGCCCGGGACTAGCGAGTTGGAGATCGGAGGGGACCCAGTACTTC
CASSPGLASWRSEGTQYF
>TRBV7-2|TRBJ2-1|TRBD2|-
TGTGCCAGCAGCAGTAGACTAGCGGGGGGGGAGCAGTTCTTC
CASSSRLAGGEQFF
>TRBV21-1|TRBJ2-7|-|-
TGTGCCAGCAGCAAAGCCCACCGCGCCTCCTACGAGCAGTACTTC
CASSKAHRASYEQYF
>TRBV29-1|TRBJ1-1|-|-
TGCAGCGTTCTGCGAGTCGGAGGGAACCCTGAAGCTTTCTTT
CSVLRVGGNPEAFF
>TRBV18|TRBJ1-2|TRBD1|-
TGTGCCAGCTCACCCCCGGGACAGGTACCTTATGGCTACACCTTC
CASSPPGQVPYGYTF
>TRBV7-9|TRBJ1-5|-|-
TGTGCCAGCAGCTTACTGACAGCCGGACAGCCCCAGCATTTT
CASSLLTAGQPQHF
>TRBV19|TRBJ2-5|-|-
TGTGCCAGTAGTCTCCTAGCCTGGGAGACCCAGTACTTC
CASSLLAWETQYF
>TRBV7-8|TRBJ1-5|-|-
TGTGCCAGCAGCTTAGCGAGGAAAGAGCAGCCCCAGCATTTT
CASSLARKEQPQHF
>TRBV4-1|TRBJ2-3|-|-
TGCGCCAGCAGCCAATACGGGACTTCTAGCACAGATACGCAGTATTTT
CASSQYGTSSTDTQYF
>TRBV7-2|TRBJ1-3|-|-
TGTGCCAGCAGCCCGCAGACGGGCTCTGGAAACACCATATATTTT
CASSPQTGSGNTIYF
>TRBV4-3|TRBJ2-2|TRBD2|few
TGCGCCAGCAGCCCCGGACTAGCGGGGGTTACCGGGGAGCTGTTTTTT
CASSPGLAGVTGELFF
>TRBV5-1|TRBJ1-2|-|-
TGCGCCAGCAGCTTGGGCTTGGCAGACTATGGCTACACCTTC
CASSLGLADYGYTF
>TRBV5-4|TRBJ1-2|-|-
TGTGCCAGCACTAGGGAGGTGGGCCGGGGCTACACCTTC
CASTREVGRGYTF
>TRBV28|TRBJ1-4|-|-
TGTGCCAGCATGGGGGGGCATTCAGAAAAACTGTTTTTT
CASMGGHSEKLFF
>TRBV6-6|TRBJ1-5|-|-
TGTGCCAGCAGTTACTCGACAGCTAGAGGCAATCAGCCCCAGCATTTT
CASSYSTARGNQPQHF
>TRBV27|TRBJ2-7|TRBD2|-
TGTGCCAGCAGGGCGGAGGGGGCGGGAGGGGGCAGACCCTACGAGCAGTACTTC
CASRAEGAGGGRPYEQYF
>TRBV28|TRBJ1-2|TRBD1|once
TGTGCCAGCAGCTTATCACAGCCGGGACAGGACTATGGCTACACCTTC
CASSLSQPGQDYGYTF
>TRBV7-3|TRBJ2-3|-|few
TGTGCCAGCAGCTTAAATTCCAGGCTCACAGATACGCAGTATTTT
CASSLNSRLTDTQYF
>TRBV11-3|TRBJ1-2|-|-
TGTGCCAGCCAGGTTGTGAGCTACACCTTC
CASQVVSYTF
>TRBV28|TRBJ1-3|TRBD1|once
TGTGCCAGCAGTTCCTTCGGACAGGGGGTATCTGGAAACACCATATATTTT
CASSSFGQGVSGNTIYF
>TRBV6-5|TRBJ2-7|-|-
TGTGCCAGCAGTTACGTTCAGGGGCCCTACGAGCAGTACTTC
CASSYVQGPYEQYF
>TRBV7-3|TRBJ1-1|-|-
TGTGCCAGCAGCCTCGACCGGCCGGGGGACACTGAAGCTTTCTTT
CASSLDRPGDTEAFF
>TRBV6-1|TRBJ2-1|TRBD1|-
TGTGCCAGCAGACAACAGGGGGAGCACGGTGAGCAGTTCTTC
CASRQQGEHGEQFF